The source of this TCR beta chain is a study of identical twins. Findings of the study overall: Where beta out-of-frame sequences were concerned, excess twin sharing was weaker. With monozygotic twins, out-of-frame TCR alpha sharing exceeded what models estimated.

In the case of this clonotype: Its cognate antigen is unknown.

Addition of a universal primer site occurred through template switching, and cDNA carried unique molecular identifiers. From the 5' RACE reads, TCRdb called clonotypes with MiXCR, one entry per CDR3 protein. The sample holds about 660,000 distinct CDR3 sequences, roughly 8% seen once. These same data were also listed under a study on yellow fever vaccine responses in identical twins.

The source is a young woman in good health. The source material was PBMCs.

The CDR3 here is CSYPFRRQGPGGPRSYEQYF. Here the CDR3 DNA reads TGTAGCTACCCATTCCGTCGACAGGGGCCCGGAGGGCCTAGGTCCTACGAGCAGTACTTC. V usage is TRBV27 and J usage is TRBJ2-7; TRBD1 matches 8 bases. Germline loops: CDR1 MNHEY, CDR2 SMNVEV (reference sequence). CDR3 size: 20 residues.